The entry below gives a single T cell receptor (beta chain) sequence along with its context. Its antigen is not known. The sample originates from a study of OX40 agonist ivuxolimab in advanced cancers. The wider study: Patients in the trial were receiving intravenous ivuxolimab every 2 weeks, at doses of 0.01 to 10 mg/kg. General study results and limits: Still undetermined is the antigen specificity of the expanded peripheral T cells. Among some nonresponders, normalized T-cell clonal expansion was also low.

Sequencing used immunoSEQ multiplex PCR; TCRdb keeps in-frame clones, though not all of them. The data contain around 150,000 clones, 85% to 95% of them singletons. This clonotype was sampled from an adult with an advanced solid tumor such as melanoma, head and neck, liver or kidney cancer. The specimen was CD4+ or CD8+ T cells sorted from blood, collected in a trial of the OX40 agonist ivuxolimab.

The CDR3 DNA is TGTGCCAGCAGCTTTTACTCCCGGGCAGGGGTCATGAACACTGAAGCTTTCTTT. Translating it yields CASSFYSRAGVMNTEAFF. The chain joins TRBV7-8 to TRBJ1-1, with D possibly matching TRBD1 (6 bases). Germline V gene sequence: CDR1 SGHVS, CDR2 FQNEAQ. There are 18 residues in the CDR3. V was cut by 3 bases and J by 0 bases, with 20 bases left in between.